The text below deals with one T cell receptor beta chain. These data are taken from a study of blood T cell repertoires in COVID-19. Study overall: T cells, B-cell-depleted T cells, or PBMCs supplied cDNA or gDNA.

Assay used: immunoSEQ multiplex PCR; TCRdb lists only in-frame clones, some missing. This table holds about 240,000 clones, about nine tenths found once. CDR1 and CDR2 from the germline V gene are LGHDT and YNNKEL (reference sequence). V was cut by 4 bases and J by 0 bases, with 13 bases left in between. This CDR3 has 16 amino acids. The receptor was isolated from a man between 60 and 70 years old who had recovered from COVID-19. Sequenced: peripheral blood. This chain connects TRBV3-1 (or the pseudogene TRBV3-2) to TRBJ1-3; D remains unclear. The CDR3 nucleotides are TGTGCCAGCAGCCGTCAGACTGGTGCCTCTGGAAACACCATATATTTT. Protein product: CASSRQTGASGNTIYF.